This paragraph covers one T cell receptor (beta chain) sequence. V gave up 1 base and J gave up 4 bases; unmatched junction bases: 5. CDR1 is SGHTA and CDR2 is FQGNSA in the germline V gene. The CDR3 is 17 amino acids. The record originates from a study of cytomegalovirus exposure and HLA in healthy donors. PCR employed 60 Vbeta and 13 Jbeta primers. The data were produced by immunoSEQ multiplex PCR, yet TCRdb's version contains in-frame clones alone and is incomplete. The table has some 130,000 clones, about four fifths seen once. J is TRBJ2-7 and V is TRBV7-2; TRBD2 matches at 15 bases. This clonotype originated in a man aged 25-45 years in good health. Material for sequencing was PBMCs. The CDR3 loop is CASSLGRTSGRDYEQYF. In DNA, the CDR3 is TGTGCCAGCAGCTTAGGACGGACTAGCGGGAGGGATTACGAGCAGTACTTC.